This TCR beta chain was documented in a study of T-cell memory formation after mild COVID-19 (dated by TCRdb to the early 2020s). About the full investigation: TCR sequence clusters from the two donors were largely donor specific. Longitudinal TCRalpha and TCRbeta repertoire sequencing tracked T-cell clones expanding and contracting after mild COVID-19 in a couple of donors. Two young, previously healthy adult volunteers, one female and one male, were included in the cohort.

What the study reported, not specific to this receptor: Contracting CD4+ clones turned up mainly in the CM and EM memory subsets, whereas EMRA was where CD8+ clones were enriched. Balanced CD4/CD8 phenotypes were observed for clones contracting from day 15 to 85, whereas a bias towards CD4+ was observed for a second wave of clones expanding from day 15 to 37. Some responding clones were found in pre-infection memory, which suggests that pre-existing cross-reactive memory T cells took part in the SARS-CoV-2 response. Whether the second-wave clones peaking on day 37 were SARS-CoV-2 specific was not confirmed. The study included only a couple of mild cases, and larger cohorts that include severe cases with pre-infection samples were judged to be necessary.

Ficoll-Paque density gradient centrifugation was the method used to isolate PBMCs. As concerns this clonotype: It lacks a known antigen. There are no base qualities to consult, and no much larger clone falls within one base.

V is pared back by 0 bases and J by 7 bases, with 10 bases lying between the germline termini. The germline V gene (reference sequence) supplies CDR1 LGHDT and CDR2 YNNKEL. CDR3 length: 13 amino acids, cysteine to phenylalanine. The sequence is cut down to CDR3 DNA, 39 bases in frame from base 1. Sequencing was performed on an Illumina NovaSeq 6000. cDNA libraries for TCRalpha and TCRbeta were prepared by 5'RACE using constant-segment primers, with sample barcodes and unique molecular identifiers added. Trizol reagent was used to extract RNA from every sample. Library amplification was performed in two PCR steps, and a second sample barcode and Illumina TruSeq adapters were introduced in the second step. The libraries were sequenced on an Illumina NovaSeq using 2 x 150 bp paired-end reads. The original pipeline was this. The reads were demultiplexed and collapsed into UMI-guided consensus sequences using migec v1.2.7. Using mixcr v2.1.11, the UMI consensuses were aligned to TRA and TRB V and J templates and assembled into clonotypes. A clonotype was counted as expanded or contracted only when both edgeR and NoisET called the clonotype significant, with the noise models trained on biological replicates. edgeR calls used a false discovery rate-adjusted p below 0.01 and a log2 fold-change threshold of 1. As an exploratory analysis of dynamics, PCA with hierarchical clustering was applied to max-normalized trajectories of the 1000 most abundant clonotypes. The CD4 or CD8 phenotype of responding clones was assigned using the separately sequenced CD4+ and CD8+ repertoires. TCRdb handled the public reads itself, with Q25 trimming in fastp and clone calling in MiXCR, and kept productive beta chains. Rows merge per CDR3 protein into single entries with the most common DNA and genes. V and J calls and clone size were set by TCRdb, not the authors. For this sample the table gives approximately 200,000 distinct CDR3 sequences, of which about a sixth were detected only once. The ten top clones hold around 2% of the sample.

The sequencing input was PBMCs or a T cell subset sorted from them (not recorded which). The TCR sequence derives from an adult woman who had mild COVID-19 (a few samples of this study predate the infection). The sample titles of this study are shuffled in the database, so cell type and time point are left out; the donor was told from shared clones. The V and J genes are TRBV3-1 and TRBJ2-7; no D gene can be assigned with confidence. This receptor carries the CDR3 CASSQDEVREQYF. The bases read TGTGCCAGCAGCCAAGATGAGGTTCGGGAGCAGTACTTC.